The T cell receptor beta chain described here comes from a study of blood T cell repertoires in COVID-19. Study at large: The samples span acute and convalescent COVID-19 from the United States, Italy and Spain. T cells, B-cell-depleted T cells, or PBMCs supplied cDNA or gDNA.

Using immunoSEQ multiplex PCR, the repertoire was profiled, and TCRdb retains in-frame clones only, with some absent. The sample carries some 42,000 clones, 77% recorded once. The germline gives CDR1 SGHNT, CDR2 YENEEA. The CDR3 covers 15 residues. V lost 1 base, J lost 2 bases, and 9 bases lay in between. The receptor was isolated from a woman in her seventies with acute or convalescent COVID-19. The V call is TRBV11-3, the J call TRBJ2-1, with D possibly being TRBD2 (5 bases). The sequencing sample was made of peripheral blood. The CDR3 region is CASSLGAATYNEQFF. The CDR3 nucleotides read TGTGCCAGCAGCTTAGGAGCGGCAACCTACAATGAGCAGTTCTTC. The variable domain in full, with the rest retrieved from reference TRBV11-3 and TRBJ2-1, is EAGVVQSPRYKIIEKKQPVAFWCNPISGHNTLYWYLQNLGQGPELLIRYENEEAVDDSQLPKDRFSAERLKGVDSTLKIQPAELGDSAVYLCASSLGAATYNEQFFGPGTRLTVL.